These 8 T cell receptor beta chains share one sample of origin, sequenced in a study of response to subunit inactivated influenza vaccine (dated by TCRdb to the late 2010s). The library was produced with RT-PCR. The sequencing machine was an Illumina HiSeq 2500. The raw public reads went through TCRdb reprocessing: fastp at Q25, MiXCR clone calling, in-frame beta chains kept. Rows are combined by CDR3 protein, so each entry shows the most common genes and DNA. The sample profile shows roughly 520,000 distinct CDR3 sequences; 25% of them were found once. The ten biggest clones cover 1.9% of the sample. The sequenced sample was CD4+ T cells sorted from PBMCs, obtained around 5 days after vaccination. Every receptor here comes from a man in his fifties or sixties who received an inactivated influenza vaccine. Donor details come from another sample of the same person, matched by shared clones.

The V gene is TRBV12-3 or TRBV12-4, the J gene TRBJ1-2, with 9 positions matching TRBD1. The CDR3 has 13 residues. Trimming removed 6 bases from V and 4 bases from J; junction bases left unmatched: 3. This CDR3 reads CASSMGQGYGYTF. Written as DNA, the CDR3 is TGTGCCAGCAGCATGGGACAGGGCTATGGCTACACCTTC.

This clonotype turned up a few times. J is TRBJ2-3 and V is TRBV20-1; 11 nucleotides agree with TRBD2. This CDR3 region has 15 residues. Unmatched junction bases numbered 4, after V lost 0 bases and J lost 5 bases. Germline V lookup: CDR1 DFQATT, CDR2 SNEGSKA (reference sequence). CDR3: CSAREGTSGRDTQYF. The CDR3 DNA sequence: TGCAGTGCTAGAGAGGGGACTAGCGGAAGAGATACGCAGTATTTT.

The chain couples TRBV7-2 to TRBJ2-5; 8 bases are shared with TRBD2. The trim removed 5 bases at V and 5 bases at J, leaving 7 bases unmatched. CDR3 length: 14 residues. Germline-derived CDR1 and CDR2 are SGHTA and FQGNSA. The CDR3 sequence is CASSTGTSRETQYF. The CDR3 nucleotides are TGTGCCAGCAGCACCGGGACTAGTCGGGAGACCCAGTACTTC.

This clonotype was detected a few times. This chain links TRBV20-1 with TRBJ2-7, with D unclear. V lost 6 bases to trimming and J lost 1 base, with 16 bases between them. The CDR3 loop spans 14 amino acids. Germline lookup yields CDR1 DFQATT and CDR2 SNEGSKA (reference sequence). The CDR3 reads CSALRAQGSYEQYF. The CDR3, as DNA: TGCAGTGCCCTACGCGCTCAAGGTTCCTACGAGCAGTACTTC.

This clonotype has a handful of counts. The gene calls are TRBV4-1 and TRBJ2-5, with D hard to call. Germline V gene sequence: CDR1 MGHRA, CDR2 YSYEKL. There are 18 residues in the CDR3. Trimming removed 1 base from V and 3 bases from J, with 21 bases in between. The CDR3 sequence: CASSQVVVGSPGKETQYF. The CDR3 DNA reads TGCGCCAGCAGCCAAGTCGTCGTTGGCAGCCCTGGGAAAGAGACCCAGTACTTC.

This clonotype was detected a few times. The J gene is TRBJ1-1, the V gene TRBV20-1, with a possible D match to TRBD1 (5 bases). The V and J ends lost 6 bases and 5 bases respectively, with 13 bases between them. The CDR3 runs to 12 residues. Per germline, CDR1 DFQATT and CDR2 SNEGSKA (reference sequence). CDR3 region: CSAPDGGTEAFF. For the CDR3, the DNA is TGCAGTGCCCCCGACGGGGGAACTGAAGCTTTCTTT.

The CDR3 coding sequence is TGCGCCAGCAGCACGGGACAGGTTAGCTCCTACGAGCAGTACTTC. It specifies CASSTGQVSSYEQYF. The gene calls are TRBV5-1 and TRBJ2-7, with 8 bases matching TRBD1. The V and J ends lost 4 bases and 0 bases, in that order; junction bases with no gene match: 6. Per the germline V gene, CDR1 is SGHRS and CDR2 is YFSETQ. The CDR3 loop spans 15 amino acids.

This chain joins TRBV5-1 and TRBJ2-1; possibly TRBD2 for D (6 bases). Germline CDR1 SGHRS, CDR2 YFSETQ. This CDR3 has 11 amino acids. Trimming cost V 6 bases and J 7 bases, with 8 bases left between them. CDR3 in amino acids: CASTAGNEQFF. Here the CDR3 DNA reads TGCGCCAGCACCGCGGGAAATGAGCAGTTCTTC. The whole variable domain, remainder taken from reference TRBV5-1 and TRBJ2-1, is KAGVTQTPRYLIKTRGQQVTLSCSPISGHRSVSWYQQTPGQGLQFLFEYFSETQRNKGNFPGRFSGRQFSNSRSEMNVSTLELGDSALYLCASTAGNEQFFGPGTRLTVL.